The rows below give T cell receptor beta chains drawn from one sample of a study of T cell responses to AZD1222 COVID-19 vaccine. Clones were sequenced by immunoSEQ multiplex PCR, and TCRdb holds only the in-frame ones, with some missing. The sample contains 60,000 to 75,000 clones, about 83% of which appear only once. The sample here was peripheral blood, taken 28 days after the second AZD1222 dose. The receptors here all came from an adult who received the AZD1222 COVID-19 vaccine. Both conserved end residues are part of each CDR3. Each record gives: V gene, clone size, D gene, J gene, CDR3 length, CDR3 protein, CDR3 DNA. A D gene is named only where the DNA matches it firmly. Clone size is shown for a subset of rows, as once, few, many or a class of expanded clone.

V gene: TRBV11-3
clone size: .
D gene: TRBD1
J gene: TRBJ2-3
CDR3 length: 14
CDR3 protein: CASSYGQGGGTQYF
CDR3 DNA: TGTGCCAGCAGCTACGGACAGGGGGGAGGTACGCAGTATTTT

V gene: TRBV5-5
clone size: .
D gene: TRBD1
J gene: TRBJ2-1
CDR3 length: 17
CDR3 protein: CASRDVEKGAGNNEQFF
CDR3 DNA: TGTGCCAGCAGGGACGTAGAGAAGGGGGCCGGAAACAATGAGCAGTTCTTC

V gene: TRBV11-2
clone size: .
D gene: .
J gene: TRBJ2-5
CDR3 length: 13
CDR3 protein: CASSLDGTRSQYF
CDR3 DNA: TGTGCCAGCAGCTTAGACGGGACGCGGTCCCAGTACTTC

V gene: TRBV6-1
clone size: .
D gene: .
J gene: TRBJ1-4
CDR3 length: 15
CDR3 protein: CASSERMEGSGKLFF
CDR3 DNA: TGTGCCAGCAGTGAAAGGATGGAGGGCAGTGGAAAACTGTTTTTT

V gene: TRBV5-1
clone size: .
D gene: .
J gene: TRBJ1-2
CDR3 length: 15
CDR3 protein: CASSLGGAANYGYTF
CDR3 DNA: TGCGCCAGCAGCTTGGGGGGAGCCGCTAACTATGGCTACACCTTC

V gene: TRBV5-1
clone size: medium-sized
D gene: .
J gene: TRBJ1-1
CDR3 length: 14
CDR3 protein: CASSFNTMNTEAFF
CDR3 DNA: TGCGCCAGCAGCTTCAACACGATGAACACTGAAGCTTTCTTT

V gene: TRBV11-2
clone size: once
D gene: TRBD2
J gene: TRBJ2-1
CDR3 length: 16
CDR3 protein: CASSPYLAGGYNEQFF
CDR3 DNA: TGTGCCAGCAGCCCCTATCTAGCGGGGGGCTACAATGAGCAGTTCTTC

V gene: TRBV2
clone size: .
D gene: .
J gene: TRBJ2-1
CDR3 length: 12
CDR3 protein: CASSGTDNEQFF
CDR3 DNA: TGTGCCAGCAGTGGAACGGATAATGAGCAGTTCTTC

V gene: TRBV25-1
clone size: .
D gene: TRBD2
J gene: TRBJ2-5
CDR3 length: 14
CDR3 protein: CASSESGSGETQYF
CDR3 DNA: TGTGCCAGCAGTGAATCAGGTAGCGGGGAGACCCAGTACTTC

V gene: TRBV7-9
clone size: once
D gene: .
J gene: TRBJ1-2
CDR3 length: 14
CDR3 protein: CASSYGWGLYGYTF
CDR3 DNA: TGTGCCAGCAGCTATGGTTGGGGGCTCTATGGCTACACCTTC

V gene: TRBV3-1/TRBV3-2
clone size: .
D gene: TRBD2
J gene: TRBJ2-1
CDR3 length: 16
CDR3 protein: CASSLGTAGGLDEQFF
CDR3 DNA: TGTGCCAGCAGCCTGGGGACGGCGGGGGGGCTCGATGAGCAGTTCTTC

V gene: TRBV19
clone size: .
D gene: TRBD1
J gene: TRBJ1-5
CDR3 length: 14
CDR3 protein: CASCDREIDQPQHF
CDR3 DNA: TGTGCCAGTTGTGACAGGGAGATCGATCAGCCCCAGCATTTT

V gene: TRBV2
clone size: .
D gene: TRBD2
J gene: TRBJ2-3
CDR3 length: 16
CDR3 protein: CASTRPLSGGTDTQYF
CDR3 DNA: TGTGCCAGCACCCGCCCCCTTAGCGGGGGCACAGATACGCAGTATTTT

V gene: TRBV12-3/TRBV12-4
clone size: .
D gene: .
J gene: TRBJ1-1
CDR3 length: 13
CDR3 protein: CASSFLADTEAFF
CDR3 DNA: TGTGCCAGCAGTTTTCTAGCTGACACTGAAGCTTTCTTT